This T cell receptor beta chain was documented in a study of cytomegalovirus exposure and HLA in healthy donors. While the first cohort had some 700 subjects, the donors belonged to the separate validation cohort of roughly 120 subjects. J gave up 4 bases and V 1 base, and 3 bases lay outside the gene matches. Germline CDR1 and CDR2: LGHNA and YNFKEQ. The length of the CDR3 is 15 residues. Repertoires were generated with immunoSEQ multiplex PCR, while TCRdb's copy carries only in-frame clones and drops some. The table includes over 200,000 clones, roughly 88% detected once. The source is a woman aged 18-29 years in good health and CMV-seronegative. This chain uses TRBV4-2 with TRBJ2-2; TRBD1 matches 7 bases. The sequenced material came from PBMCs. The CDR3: CASSQVTGPTGELFF. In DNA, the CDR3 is TGTGCCAGCAGCCAAGTGACAGGGCCCACCGGGGAGCTGTTTTTT.